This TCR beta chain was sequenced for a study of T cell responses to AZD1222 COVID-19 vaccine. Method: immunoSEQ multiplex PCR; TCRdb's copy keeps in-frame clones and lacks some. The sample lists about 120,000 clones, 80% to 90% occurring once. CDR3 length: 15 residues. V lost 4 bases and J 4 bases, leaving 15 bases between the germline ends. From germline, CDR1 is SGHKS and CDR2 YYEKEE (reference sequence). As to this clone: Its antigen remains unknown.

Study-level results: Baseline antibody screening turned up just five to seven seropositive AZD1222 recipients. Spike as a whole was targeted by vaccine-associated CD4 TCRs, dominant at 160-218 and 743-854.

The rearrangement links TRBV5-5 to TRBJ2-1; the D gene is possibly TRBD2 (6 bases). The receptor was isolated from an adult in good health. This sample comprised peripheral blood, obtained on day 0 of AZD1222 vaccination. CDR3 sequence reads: CASSPAGGSYNEQFF. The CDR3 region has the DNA TGTGCCAGCAGCCCGGCCGGGGGATCTTACAATGAGCAGTTCTTC.